Listed below are T cell receptor beta chains from one sample, sequenced in a study of PD-1 blockade in mismatch repair-deficient tumors. Profiling relied on immunoSEQ multiplex PCR, and the TCRdb table lists in-frame clones only, not all of them. Among under 85,000 clones listed, around 73% were seen once. The sample was peripheral blood, taken 2 weeks after starting pembrolizumab. The receptor source for this set is an adult with mismatch repair-deficient cancer. CDR3s include the opening cysteine and the closing phenylalanine or tryptophan. Fields, in order: clone size, V gene, D gene, J gene, CDR3 protein, CDR3 DNA. A D gene is named only where the DNA matches it firmly. Clone size is stated in some rows and not others, as once, few, many or a class when expanded.

NA	TRBV11-2	TRBD2	TRBJ2-1	CASSGRTSGRSDEQFF	TGTGCCAGCAGCGGCCGAACTAGCGGGAGGTCGGATGAGCAGTTCTTC
NA	TRBV7-3	NA	TRBJ2-7	CASSLSSGTFEQYF	TGTGCCAGCAGCCTATCATCCGGGACGTTCGAGCAGTACTTC
NA	TRBV13	TRBD2	TRBJ2-1	CASSPGTSARRAYNEQFF	TGTGCCAGCAGCCCCGGGACTAGCGCCAGGAGGGCCTACAATGAGCAGTTCTTC
NA	TRBV6-6	NA	TRBJ1-3	CASSPLHSGNTIYF	TGTGCCAGCAGTCCCCTGCACTCTGGAAACACCATATATTTT
NA	TRBV27	NA	TRBJ2-3	CASSYSNSADTQYF	TGTGCCAGCTCTTACTCCAACAGTGCCGATACGCAGTATTTT
NA	TRBV4-3	NA	TRBJ1-2	CASSQADRANYGYTF	TGCGCCAGCAGCCAGGCTGACAGAGCTAACTATGGCTACACCTTC
NA	TRBV9	NA	TRBJ1-5	CASSVDAGRGPQHF	TGTGCCAGCAGCGTAGACGCCGGGCGAGGGCCCCAGCATTTT
NA	TRBV6-4	NA	TRBJ1-1	CASSATGNTEAFF	TGTGCCAGCAGTGCCACAGGCAACACTGAAGCTTTCTTT
NA	TRBV15	TRBD1	TRBJ1-4	CATSRDTGGKLFF	TGTGCCACCAGCAGAGACACAGGGGGAAAACTGTTTTTT
few	TRBV5-1	TRBD2	TRBJ2-7	CASSLTSGYEQYF	TGCGCCAGCTCCTTGACTAGCGGCTACGAGCAGTACTTC
NA	TRBV30	NA	TRBJ1-2	CASRGLTLVYGYTF	TGTGCCTCTCGCGGACTCACCTTAGTCTATGGCTACACCTTC
NA	TRBV6-5	NA	TRBJ1-1	CASSEVSNTEAFF	TGTGCCAGCAGTGAGGTATCGAACACTGAAGCTTTCTTT
once	TRBV6-1	NA	TRBJ1-5	CASNDPREPQHF	TGTGCCAGCAACGACCCCCGGGAGCCCCAGCATTTT
NA	TRBV30	NA	TRBJ1-1	CAWSLQGFNTEAFF	TGTGCCTGGAGTCTACAGGGATTTAACACTGAAGCTTTCTTT
NA	TRBV19	NA	TRBJ2-2	CASTLRRRGNTGELFF	TGTGCCAGTACCCTAAGGCGGCGTGGGAACACCGGGGAGCTGTTTTTT
once	TRBV5-4	NA	TRBJ1-1	CASSLGGARSSEAFF	TGTGCCAGCAGCTTGGGGGGGGCGAGGAGCTCTGAAGCTTTCTTT
few	TRBV5-6	TRBD2	TRBJ2-2	CASSPSGSYGGELFF	TGTGCCAGCAGCCCTAGCGGGAGCTATGGCGGGGAGCTGTTTTTT
NA	TRBV11-3	NA	TRBJ2-7	CASPGSPYEQYF	TGTGCCAGTCCTGGGAGCCCCTACGAGCAGTACTTC
few	TRBV27	NA	TRBJ2-1	CASNTLRRGSSYNEQFF	TGTGCCAGCAATACCCTCAGAAGGGGGAGTTCCTACAATGAGCAGTTCTTC
NA	TRBV18	TRBD1	TRBJ1-1	CASSEGQGSLTEAFF	TGTGCCAGCTCAGAGGGACAGGGGTCCCTCACTGAAGCTTTCTTT
NA	TRBV29-1	NA	TRBJ2-1	CSVDGEESYNEQFF	TGCAGCGTTGACGGGGAGGAGAGCTACAATGAGCAGTTCTTC
NA	TRBV29-1	NA	TRBJ2-3	CSVREQGLDTQYF	TGCAGCGTCAGGGAGCAGGGGCTGGATACGCAGTATTTT
NA	TRBV11-3	TRBD2	TRBJ2-5	CASSYSAGDWKTQYF	TGTGCCAGCAGCTATTCAGCGGGAGATTGGAAGACCCAGTACTTC
once	TRBV2	NA	TRBJ2-5	CASTPTGVPQETQYF	TGTGCCAGCACTCCCACGGGAGTGCCTCAGGAGACCCAGTACTTC
NA	TRBV27	TRBD1	TRBJ1-1	CASSWRGGDTEAFF	TGTGCCAGCAGTTGGAGAGGGGGCGATACTGAAGCTTTCTTT
once	TRBV19	NA	TRBJ1-5	CASSTNGNQPQHF	TGTGCCAGTAGTACAAACGGGAATCAGCCCCAGCATTTT
many	TRBV4-1	NA	TRBJ1-3	CASSEVSRNTIYF	TGCGCCAGCAGCGAAGTGTCGCGGAACACCATATATTTT
NA	TRBV7-8	TRBD2	TRBJ2-1	CASSTVAGGNNEQFF	TGTGCCAGCAGCACCGTAGCGGGAGGGAACAATGAGCAGTTCTTC
NA	TRBV11-2	NA	TRBJ1-1	CASSFTDNTEAFF	TGTGCCAGCAGCTTTACAGATAACACTGAAGCTTTCTTT
NA	TRBV15	NA	TRBJ2-3	CATSRDKSDTQYF	TGTGCCACCAGCAGAGATAAATCAGATACGCAGTATTTT
once	TRBV29-1	NA	TRBJ2-7	CSVIGAKYEQYF	TGCAGCGTTATAGGGGCGAAATACGAGCAGTACTTC
few	TRBV5-6	TRBD1	TRBJ2-3	CASSPGTASTDTQYF	TGTGCCAGCAGCCCCGGGACAGCTAGCACAGATACGCAGTATTTT
NA	TRBV9	TRBD1	TRBJ1-1	CASRALRGPEAFF	TGTGCCAGCAGGGCCCTGAGGGGGCCTGAAGCTTTCTTT
NA	TRBV7-8	TRBD2	TRBJ2-1	CASSLGLAGGIPYNEQFF	TGTGCCAGCAGCCTAGGACTAGCGGGAGGGATACCCTACAATGAGCAGTTCTTC
NA	TRBV9	NA	TRBJ2-3	CASSDQITDTQYF	TGTGCCAGCAGCGACCAGATAACAGATACGCAGTATTTT
NA	TRBV5-1	NA	TRBJ1-1	CASSLAGGWAFF	TGCGCCAGCAGCTTGGCTGGGGGTTGGGCTTTCTTT
few	TRBV15	TRBD1	TRBJ2-3	CATSAGTGRTDTQYF	TGTGCCACCTCAGCCGGGACAGGGCGCACAGATACGCAGTATTTT
once	TRBV2	TRBD1	TRBJ2-1	CASRDRVYNEQFF	TGTGCCAGCAGGGACAGGGTGTACAATGAGCAGTTCTTC
NA	TRBV10-3	TRBD1	TRBJ2-7	CAISAGTASYEQYF	TGTGCCATCAGTGCCGGGACAGCCTCCTACGAGCAGTACTTC
NA	TRBV7-9	NA	TRBJ2-5	CASSLLGGQTQYF	TGTGCCAGCAGCTTATTAGGAGGTCAGACCCAGTACTTC
NA	TRBV27	NA	TRBJ2-5	CASSIRDSEETQYF	TGTGCCAGCAGTATCCGGGACTCCGAAGAGACCCAGTACTTC
few	TRBV19	TRBD2	TRBJ2-1	CASSIVHSTSGRLYEQFF	TGTGCCAGTAGTATAGTCCATTCCACTAGCGGGAGACTCTATGAGCAGTTCTTC
NA	TRBV27	NA	TRBJ1-5	CASSLGSVQQPQHF	TGTGCCAGCAGTTTGGGATCGGTGCAGCAGCCCCAGCATTTT
NA	TRBV7-7	NA	TRBJ2-7	CASSRAGDTHEQYF	TGTGCTAGCAGCCGCGCCGGGGACACCCACGAGCAGTACTTC
NA	TRBV18	NA	TRBJ1-2	CASSLQKDRIYGYTF	TGTGCCAGCTCACTACAAAAGGACAGAATCTATGGCTACACCTTC
NA	TRBV30	TRBD1	TRBJ1-5	CAWSRGQGGTQPQHF	TGTGCCTGGAGTCGTGGACAGGGCGGGACTCAGCCCCAGCATTTT
few	TRBV6-5	NA	TRBJ1-5	CASSENENQPQHF	TGTGCCAGCAGTGAAAACGAAAATCAGCCCCAGCATTTT
NA	TRBV11-2	NA	TRBJ1-1	CASSFGRGTEAFF	TGTGCCAGCAGCTTCGGGAGGGGCACTGAAGCTTTCTTT
NA	TRBV11-2	NA	TRBJ1-5	CASSLERDQPQHF	TGTGCCAGCAGCTTAGAGCGGGATCAGCCCCAGCATTTT
NA	TRBV5-1	NA	TRBJ1-4	CASSLVVPGSDEKLFF	TGCGCCAGCAGCTTGGTGGTCCCCGGAAGTGATGAAAAACTGTTTTTT
NA	TRBV25-1	TRBD1	TRBJ2-1	CASLTGTGTKGNEQFF	TGTGCCAGCCTCACAGGGACAGGCACCAAGGGGAATGAGCAGTTCTTC
NA	TRBV5-1	NA	TRBJ2-7	CASSANYEQYF	TGCGCCAGCAGCGCGAATTACGAGCAGTACTTC
NA	TRBV4-1	TRBD1	TRBJ2-5	CASSPPDRGRTQETQYF	TGCGCCAGCAGCCCTCCGGACAGGGGGCGGACCCAAGAGACCCAGTACTTC
NA	TRBV6-5	NA	TRBJ1-5	CASINGFNQPQHF	TGTGCCAGCATAAACGGATTCAATCAGCCCCAGCATTTT